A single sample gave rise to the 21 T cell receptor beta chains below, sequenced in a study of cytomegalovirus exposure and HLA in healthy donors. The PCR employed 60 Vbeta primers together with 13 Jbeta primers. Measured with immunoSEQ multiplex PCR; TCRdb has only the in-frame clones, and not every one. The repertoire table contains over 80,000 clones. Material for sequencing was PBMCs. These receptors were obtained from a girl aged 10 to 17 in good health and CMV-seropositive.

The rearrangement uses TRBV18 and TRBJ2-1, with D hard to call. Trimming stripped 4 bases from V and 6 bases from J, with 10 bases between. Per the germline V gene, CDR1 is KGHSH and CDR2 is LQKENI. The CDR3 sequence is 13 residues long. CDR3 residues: CASSQDTLNEQFF. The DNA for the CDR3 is TGTGCCAGCTCACAAGACACCCTCAATGAGCAGTTCTTC. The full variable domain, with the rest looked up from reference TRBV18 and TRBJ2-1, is NAGVMQNPRHLVRRRGQEARLRCSPMKGHSHVYWYRQLPEEGLKFMVYLQKENIIDESGMPKERFSAEFPKEGPSILRIQQVVRGDSAAYFCASSQDTLNEQFFGPGTRLTVL.

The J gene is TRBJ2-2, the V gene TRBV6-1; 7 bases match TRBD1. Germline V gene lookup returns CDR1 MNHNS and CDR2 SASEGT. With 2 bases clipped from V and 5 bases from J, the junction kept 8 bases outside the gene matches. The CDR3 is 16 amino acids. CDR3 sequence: CASSERLGTATGELFF. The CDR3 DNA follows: TGTGCCAGCAGTGAAAGGTTGGGGACAGCGACCGGGGAGCTGTTTTTT.

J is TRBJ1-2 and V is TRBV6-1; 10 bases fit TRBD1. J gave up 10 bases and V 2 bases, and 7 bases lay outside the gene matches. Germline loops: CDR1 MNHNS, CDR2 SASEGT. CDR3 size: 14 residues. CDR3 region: CASSELGTGVSYTF. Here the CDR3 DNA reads TGTGCCAGCAGTGAACTTGGGACAGGGGTATCCTACACCTTC.

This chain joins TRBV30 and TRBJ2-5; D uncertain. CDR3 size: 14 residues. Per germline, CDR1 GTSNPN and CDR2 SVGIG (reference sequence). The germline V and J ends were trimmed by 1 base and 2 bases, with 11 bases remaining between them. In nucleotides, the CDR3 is TGTGCCTGGAGTGCTGAAACAAGACAAGAGACCCAGTACTTC. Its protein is CAWSAETRQETQYF.

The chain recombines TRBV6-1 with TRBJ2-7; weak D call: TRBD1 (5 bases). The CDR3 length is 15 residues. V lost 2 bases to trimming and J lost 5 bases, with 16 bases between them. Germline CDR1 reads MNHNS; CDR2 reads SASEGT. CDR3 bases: TGTGCCAGCAGTGAAATGGGCAGGGTAAGCCACGAGCAGTACTTC. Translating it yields CASSEMGRVSHEQYF.

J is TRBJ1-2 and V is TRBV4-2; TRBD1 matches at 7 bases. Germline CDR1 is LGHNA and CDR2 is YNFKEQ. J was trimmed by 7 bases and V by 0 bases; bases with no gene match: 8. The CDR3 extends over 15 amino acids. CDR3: CASSQDPRGYPGYTF. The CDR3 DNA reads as TGTGCCAGCAGCCAAGACCCCAGGGGGTACCCTGGCTACACCTTC.

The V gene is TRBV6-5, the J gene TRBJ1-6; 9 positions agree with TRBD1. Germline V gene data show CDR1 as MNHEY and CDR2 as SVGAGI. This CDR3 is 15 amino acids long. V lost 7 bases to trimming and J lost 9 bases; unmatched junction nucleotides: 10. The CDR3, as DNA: TGTGCCAGCACCGAGGGACAGGGTGGATTTTCACCCCTCCACTTT. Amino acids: CASTEGQGGFSPLHF.

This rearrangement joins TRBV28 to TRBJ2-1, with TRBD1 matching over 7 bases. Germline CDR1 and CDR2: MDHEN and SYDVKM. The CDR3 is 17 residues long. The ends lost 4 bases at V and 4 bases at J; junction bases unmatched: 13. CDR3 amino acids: CASSSTGANTNYNEQFF. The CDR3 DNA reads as TGTGCCAGCAGTTCAACAGGGGCAAATACGAATTACAATGAGCAGTTCTTC. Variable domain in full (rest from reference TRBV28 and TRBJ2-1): DVKVTQSSRYLVKRTGEKVFLECVQDMDHENMFWYRQDPGLGLRLIYFSYDVKMKEKGDIPEGYSVSREKKERFSLILESASTNQTSMYLCASSSTGANTNYNEQFFGPGTRLTVL.

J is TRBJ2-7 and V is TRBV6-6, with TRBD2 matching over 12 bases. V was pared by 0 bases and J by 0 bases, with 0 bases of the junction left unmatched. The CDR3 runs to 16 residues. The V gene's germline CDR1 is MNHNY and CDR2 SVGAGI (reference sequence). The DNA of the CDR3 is TGTGCCAGCAGTTACTCGACTAGCGGGGGCTCCTACGAGCAGTACGTC. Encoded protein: CASSYSTSGGSYEQYV.

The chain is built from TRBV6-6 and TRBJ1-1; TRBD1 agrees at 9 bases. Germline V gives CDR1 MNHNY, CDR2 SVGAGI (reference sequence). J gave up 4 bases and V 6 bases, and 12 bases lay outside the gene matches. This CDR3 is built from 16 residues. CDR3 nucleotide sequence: TGTGCCAGCAGAACTACGAGGGACAGGGCGACCACTGAAGCTTTCTTT. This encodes CASRTTRDRATTEAFF.

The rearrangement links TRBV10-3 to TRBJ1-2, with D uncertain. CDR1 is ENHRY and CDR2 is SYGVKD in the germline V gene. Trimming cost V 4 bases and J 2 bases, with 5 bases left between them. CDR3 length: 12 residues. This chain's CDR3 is CAISVENYGYTF. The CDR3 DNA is TGTGCCATCAGTGTAGAAAACTATGGCTACACCTTC.

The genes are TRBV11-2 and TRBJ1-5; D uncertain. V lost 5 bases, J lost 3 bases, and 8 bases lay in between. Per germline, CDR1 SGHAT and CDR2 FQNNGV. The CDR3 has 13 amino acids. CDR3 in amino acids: CASSPEPNQPQHF. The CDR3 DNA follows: TGTGCCAGCAGCCCTGAGCCCAATCAGCCCCAGCATTTT. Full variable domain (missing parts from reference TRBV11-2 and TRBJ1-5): EAGVAQSPRYKIIEKRQSVAFWCNPISGHATLYWYQQILGQGPKLLIQFQNNGVVDDSQLPKDRFSAERLKGVDSTLKIQPAKLEDSAVYLCASSPEPNQPQHFGDGTRLSIL.

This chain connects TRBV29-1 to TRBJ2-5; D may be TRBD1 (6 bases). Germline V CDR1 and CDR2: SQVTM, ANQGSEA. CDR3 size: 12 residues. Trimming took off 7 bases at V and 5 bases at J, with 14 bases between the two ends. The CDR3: CSARLQGETQYF. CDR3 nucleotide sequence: TGCAGCGCCCGACTCCAGGGGGAGACCCAGTACTTC. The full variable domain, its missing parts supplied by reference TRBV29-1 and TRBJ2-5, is SAVISQKPSRDICQRGTSLTIQCQVDSQVTMMFWYRQQPGQSLTLIATANQGSEATYESGFVIDKFPISRPNLTFSTLTVSNMSPEDSSIYLCSARLQGETQYFGPGTRLLVL.

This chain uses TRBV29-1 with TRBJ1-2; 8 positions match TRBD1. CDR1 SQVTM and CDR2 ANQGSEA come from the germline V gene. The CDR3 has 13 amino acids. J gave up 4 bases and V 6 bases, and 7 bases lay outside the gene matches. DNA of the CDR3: TGCAGCGTAGCCGGACAGGGAGCCTATGGCTACACCTTC. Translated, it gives CSVAGQGAYGYTF. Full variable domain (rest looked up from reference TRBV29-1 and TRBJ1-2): SAVISQKPSRDICQRGTSLTIQCQVDSQVTMMFWYRQQPGQSLTLIATANQGSEATYESGFVIDKFPISRPNLTFSTLTVSNMSPEDSSIYLCSVAGQGAYGYTFGSGTRLTVV.

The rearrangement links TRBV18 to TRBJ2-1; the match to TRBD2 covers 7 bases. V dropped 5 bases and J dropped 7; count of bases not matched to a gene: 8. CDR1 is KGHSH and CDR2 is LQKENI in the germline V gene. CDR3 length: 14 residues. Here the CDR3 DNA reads TGTGCCAGCTCAGGGGACTACGTCCGTAATGAGCAGTTCTTC. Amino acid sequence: CASSGDYVRNEQFF. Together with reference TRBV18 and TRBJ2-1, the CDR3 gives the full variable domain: NAGVMQNPRHLVRRRGQEARLRCSPMKGHSHVYWYRQLPEEGLKFMVYLQKENIIDESGMPKERFSAEFPKEGPSILRIQQVVRGDSAAYFCASSGDYVRNEQFFGPGTRLTVL.

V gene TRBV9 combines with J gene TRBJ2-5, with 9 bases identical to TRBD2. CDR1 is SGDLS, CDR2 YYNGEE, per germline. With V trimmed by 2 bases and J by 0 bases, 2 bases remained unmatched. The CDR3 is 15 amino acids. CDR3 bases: TGTGCCAGCAGCGTCCTAGCGGGGTACCAAGAGACCCAGTACTTC. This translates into CASSVLAGYQETQYF. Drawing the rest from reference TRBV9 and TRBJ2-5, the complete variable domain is DSGVTQTPKHLITATGQRVTLRCSPRSGDLSVYWYQQSLDQGLQFLIQYYNGEERAKGNILERFSAQQFPDLHSELNLSSLELGDSALYFCASSVLAGYQETQYFGPGTRLLVL.

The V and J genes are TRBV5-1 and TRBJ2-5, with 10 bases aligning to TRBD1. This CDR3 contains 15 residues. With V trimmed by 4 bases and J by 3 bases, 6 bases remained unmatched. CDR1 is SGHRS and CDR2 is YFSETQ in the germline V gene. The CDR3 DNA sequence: TGCGCCAGCAGCCCGCCGGGACAGGGGAAAGAGACCCAGTACTTC. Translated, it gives CASSPPGQGKETQYF.

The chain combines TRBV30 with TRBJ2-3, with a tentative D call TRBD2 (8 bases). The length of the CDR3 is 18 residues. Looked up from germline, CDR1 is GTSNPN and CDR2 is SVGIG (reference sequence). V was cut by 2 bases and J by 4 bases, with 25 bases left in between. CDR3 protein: CAWSLRGLGLGRSDTQYF. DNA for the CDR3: TGTGCCTGGAGTCTCAGGGGGTTGGGACTAGGGAGATCAGATACGCAGTATTTT.

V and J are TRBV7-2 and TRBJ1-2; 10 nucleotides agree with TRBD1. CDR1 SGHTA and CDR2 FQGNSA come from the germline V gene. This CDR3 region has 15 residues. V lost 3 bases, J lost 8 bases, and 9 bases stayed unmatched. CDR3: CASSFSSDRGYGYTF. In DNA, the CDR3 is TGTGCCAGCAGCTTTTCCTCGGACAGGGGGTACGGCTACACCTTC.

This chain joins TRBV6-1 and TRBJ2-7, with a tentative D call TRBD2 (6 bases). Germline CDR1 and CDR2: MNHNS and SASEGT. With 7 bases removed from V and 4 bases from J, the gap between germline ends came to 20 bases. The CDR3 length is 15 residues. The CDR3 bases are TGTGCCAGCAAACCCGGAGGGTTCGATGGGTACGAGCAGTACGTC. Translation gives CASKPGGFDGYEQYV.

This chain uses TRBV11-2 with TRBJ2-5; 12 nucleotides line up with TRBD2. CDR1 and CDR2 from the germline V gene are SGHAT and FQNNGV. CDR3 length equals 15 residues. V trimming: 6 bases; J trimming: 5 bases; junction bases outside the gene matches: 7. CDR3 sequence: CASSFRTSGAETQYF. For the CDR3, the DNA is TGTGCCAGCAGTTTTCGGACTAGCGGGGCGGAGACCCAGTACTTC.